Shown below are 15 T cell receptor beta chains from a single sample sequenced in a study of T cells of healthy individuals. TCRdb re-derived calls from the 5' RACE reads in MiXCR, one entry per CDR3 protein. The sample contains roughly 87,000 distinct CDR3 sequences, approximately 16% of which appear only once. The receptor source for this set is a human donor in good health.

About this clonotype itself: An end of the junction does not agree with germline; a read error may underlie this. V usage is TRBV7-2 and J usage is TRBJ1-6; D is undetermined. CDR1 SGHTA and CDR2 FQGNSA come from the germline V gene. CDR3 length: 14 residues. CDR3 coding DNA: TGTGCCAGAAGCTTAAGGCAGGTGATGGGATCCCTCCACTTT. Amino acids: CARSLRQVMGSLHF.

This clonotype was counted only a few times. The rearrangement uses TRBV5-1 and TRBJ1-4, with D unclear. Germline values: CDR1 SGHRS, CDR2 YFSETQ. Deletions cut 5 bases from V and 6 bases from J, with 8 bases between. The length of the CDR3 is 12 residues. CDR3 protein: CASRDRDEKLFF. The CDR3 DNA sequence: TGCGCCAGCAGGGATAGGGATGAAAAACTGTTTTTT.

This clonotype was observed a handful of times. The rearrangement joins TRBV5-5 to TRBJ2-7; D gene unclear. Germline V gives CDR1 SGHKS, CDR2 YYEKEE (reference sequence). The CDR3 covers 13 residues. V lost 0 bases and J 2 bases, leaving 6 bases between the germline ends. The CDR3 DNA is TGTGCCAGCAGCTTGGAGGCCGCCTACGAGCAGTACTTC. It specifies CASSLEAAYEQYF.

This clonotype has a handful of counts. J is TRBJ2-7 and V is TRBV27, with D unclear. V lost 3 bases and J 0 bases, leaving 6 bases between the germline ends. CDR1 MNHEY and CDR2 SMNVEV come from the germline V gene (reference sequence). The CDR3 is 13 residues long. The chain's CDR3 is CASSFLSSYEQYF. Here the CDR3 DNA reads TGTGCCAGCAGTTTTCTGAGCTCCTACGAGCAGTACTTC.

This clonotype was seen only a few times. J is TRBJ2-1 and V is TRBV12-3 or TRBV12-4, with 9 bases fitting TRBD2. The trim removed 3 bases at V and 5 bases at J, leaving 5 bases unmatched. CDR3 size: 15 residues. The CDR3 region has the DNA TGTGCCAGCAGTTTCAGCGGGAGGAGTCACAATGAGCAGTTCTTC. Translating gives CASSFSGRSHNEQFF.

This chain uses TRBV6-1 with TRBJ1-3, with no clear D. CDR3 length equals 13 residues. V lost 8 bases to trimming and J lost 3 bases, with 11 bases between them. CDR1 is MNHNS and CDR2 is SASEGT in the germline V gene. The CDR3 sequence: CASLWGGGNTIYF. The CDR3 region has the DNA TGTGCCAGCTTGTGGGGTGGTGGAAACACCATATATTTT.

This chain joins TRBV7-8 and TRBJ2-5; possibly TRBD2 for D (5 bases). V was cut by 1 base and J by 7 bases, with 16 bases left in between. This CDR3 has 15 residues. Germline V lookup: CDR1 SGHVS, CDR2 FQNEAQ. The CDR3 here is CASSLEGASMGTQYF. In DNA, the CDR3 is TGTGCCAGCAGCTTAGAGGGAGCCTCGATGGGGACCCAGTACTTC. Combining the CDR3 with reference TRBV7-8 and TRBJ2-5 gives the whole variable domain GAGVSQSPRYKVAKRGQDVALRCDPISGHVSLFWYQQALGQGPEFLTYFQNEAQLDKSGLPSDRFFAERPEGSVSTLKIQRTQQEDSAVYLCASSLEGASMGTQYFGPGTRLLVL.

This clonotype was found a few times. This chain uses TRBV12-3 or TRBV12-4 with TRBJ1-5, with D perhaps matching TRBD1 (5 bases). Deletions cut 2 bases from V and 1 base from J, with 9 bases between. The CDR3 loop spans 15 amino acids. This CDR3 is CASSLSRDSNQPQHF. The CDR3 coding sequence is TGTGCCAGCAGTTTATCACGGGACAGCAATCAGCCCCAGCATTTT.

The chain carries TRBV9 and TRBJ2-5, with 7 bases that match TRBD2. V dropped 2 bases and J dropped 5; count of bases not matched to a gene: 6. The CDR3 sequence is 14 residues long. CDR1 is SGDLS and CDR2 is YYNGEE in the germline V gene. The CDR3 loop is CASSVGGDVETQYF. The CDR3 DNA reads as TGTGCCAGCAGCGTGGGGGGGGACGTGGAGACCCAGTACTTC.

This clonotype appeared a few times. The J gene is TRBJ2-2, the V gene TRBV20-1; D uncertain. Between the trimmed V and J ends, which lost 8 bases and 1 base, there was a span of 11 bases. Germline assignment: CDR1 DFQATT and CDR2 SNEGSKA (reference sequence). This CDR3 is built from 13 residues. DNA for the CDR3: TGCAGTCTCCGACGTGAGAACACCGGGGAGCTGTTTTTT. It translates to CSLRRENTGELFF.

There are a few counts of this clonotype. The gene calls are TRBV5-1 and TRBJ2-6; D ambiguous. The ends were cut back, 1 base at V and 0 bases at J, with 11 bases in the middle. The CDR3 runs to 17 residues. Per germline, CDR1 SGHRS and CDR2 YFSETQ. DNA of the CDR3: TGCGCCAGCAGCTTGAACACTTATAGCTCTGGGGCCAACGTCCTGACTTTC. Translating it yields CASSLNTYSSGANVLTF. The full variable domain, with the rest looked up from reference TRBV5-1 and TRBJ2-6, is KAGVTQTPRYLIKTRGQQVTLSCSPISGHRSVSWYQQTPGQGLQFLFEYFSETQRNKGNFPGRFSGRQFSNSRSEMNVSTLELGDSALYLCASSLNTYSSGANVLTFGAGSRLTVL.

By its share, this clonotype is medium-sized. The rearrangement joins TRBV20-1 to TRBJ1-6, with TRBD1 matching 8 bases. There are 13 residues in the CDR3. J gave up 11 bases and V 6 bases, and 9 bases lay outside the gene matches. The germline gives CDR1 DFQATT, CDR2 SNEGSKA (reference sequence). CDR3 in amino acids: CSAPQGERAPLHF. CDR3 nucleotides: TGCAGTGCCCCACAGGGGGAGAGGGCACCCCTCCACTTT.

This chain links TRBV10-3 with TRBJ1-2, with TRBD1 as a possible D gene (5 bases). Germline CDR1 reads ENHRY; CDR2 reads SYGVKD. This CDR3 spans 17 amino acids. Trimming removed 1 base at V and 5 bases at J, with 20 bases between. The CDR3 spells CAISELIRGSRGYGYTF. CDR3 sequence (DNA): TGTGCCATCAGTGAGTTAATACGAGGGAGCCGGGGGTATGGCTACACCTTC.

This clonotype occurred many times. CDR3 in amino acids: CSAREPGTGIYNSPLHF. Written as DNA, the CDR3 is TGCAGTGCTAGAGAGCCGGGGACAGGGATTTATAATTCACCCCTCCACTTT. This sequence joins TRBV20-1 and TRBJ1-6; TRBD1 matches at 9 bases. V lost 0 bases, J lost 4 bases, and 7 bases stayed unmatched. The CDR3 loop spans 17 amino acids. Germline V gene lookup returns CDR1 DFQATT and CDR2 SNEGSKA (reference sequence).

Ten or more counts support this clonotype. The V and J genes are TRBV20-1 and TRBJ2-2, with 7 nucleotides matching TRBD1. J gave up 7 bases and V 4 bases, and 6 bases lay outside the gene matches. The CDR3 runs 13 residues. Per germline, CDR1 DFQATT and CDR2 SNEGSKA (reference sequence). In nucleotides, the CDR3 is TGCAGTGCTAACCCACAGGGGAACGGGGAGCTGTTTTTT. Amino acid sequence: CSANPQGNGELFF.